Below are 14 T cell receptor beta chains sequenced from a single sample in a study of a mutant IDH1 vaccine in newly diagnosed glioma. This table comes from immunoSEQ multiplex PCR, and its TCRdb copy is limited to in-frame clones, with some not included. The sample has some 40,000 clones; 80% are singletons. No antigen has been identified for these receptors. This sample's time point: week 11, during vaccination. In every dose of vaccine, 300 ug of mutant IDH1 20-mer peptide was given alongside topical imiquimod. The specimen comprised peripheral blood mononuclear cells (PBMCs), sampled from a glioma patient whose treatment included an IDH1 peptide vaccine. All receptors derive from a young woman with glioma. Some clones in this sample may be carry-over from other donors' samples.

V is TRBV7-9 and J is TRBJ2-1, with D possibly being TRBD2 (6 bases). In germline, CDR1 is SEHNR, CDR2 FQNEAQ (reference sequence). Trimming pared 5 bases from V and 2 bases from J, leaving 19 bases between. The CDR3 runs 17 residues. CDR3 sequence: CASSQTPSAITYNEQFF. CDR3 in DNA: TGTGCCAGCAGCCAAACCCCTAGCGCTATCACCTACAATGAGCAGTTCTTC.

Turning to this clone: A read error is likely, as this CDR3 ends without the conserved phenylalanine or tryptophan. The DNA is omitted, as the CDR3 cannot be located on it reliably, and the CDR3 follows TCRdb's listing. The rearrangement joins TRBV2 to TRBJ2-4. A total of 11 residues make up the CDR3, ends included. Germline V gives CDR1 SNHLY, CDR2 FYNNEI. The CDR3 sequence is CASREAGGVRI.

This clone has more than one count but fewer than ten. The rearrangement links TRBV27 to TRBJ2-5, with D unclear. From germline, CDR1 is MNHEY and CDR2 SMNVEV (reference sequence). Trimming cost V 4 bases and J 5 bases, with 8 bases left between them. The CDR3 length is 12 residues. The CDR3 DNA reads as TGTGCCAGCAGTTCGAAAGGGGAGACCCAGTACTTC. Protein product: CASSSKGETQYF.

This clone appeared a few times. The chain links TRBV28 to TRBJ2-3, with TRBD2 matching over 11 bases. The CDR3 has 15 amino acids. Germline V gene lookup returns CDR1 MDHEN and CDR2 SYDVKM. V gave up 3 bases and J gave up 4 bases; unmatched junction bases: 3. The CDR3 loop is CASSFIAGGSDTQYF. The CDR3 DNA reads as TGTGCCAGCAGTTTCATAGCGGGAGGGTCAGATACGCAGTATTTT.

The chain uses TRBV13 and TRBJ1-5; D may be TRBD1 (5 bases). Germline-derived CDR1 and CDR2 are PRHDT and FYEKMQ (reference sequence). Trimming removed 0 bases from V and 1 base from J, with 10 bases in between. The CDR3 spans 16 residues. CDR3 DNA: TGTGCCAGCAGCTTAGGCCGACGGGGGAGCAATCAGCCCCAGCATTTT. As protein: CASSLGRRGSNQPQHF.

The rearrangement joins TRBV7-9 to TRBJ1-1; D might be TRBD1 (5 bases). CDR1 is SEHNR, CDR2 FQNEAQ, per germline (reference sequence). Trimming pared 0 bases from V and 5 bases from J, leaving 19 bases between. The length of the CDR3 is 17 residues. The CDR3 loop reads CASSLAFSAIRDTEAFF. In DNA form, the CDR3 reads TGTGCCAGCAGCTTAGCTTTTTCGGCGATCAGGGATACTGAAGCTTTCTTT.

The chain has TRBV11-2 and TRBJ1-4, with D possibly matching TRBD1 (5 bases). Germline-derived CDR1 and CDR2 are SGHAT and FQNNGV. This CDR3 spans 14 amino acids. V lost 2 bases, J lost 4 bases, and 8 bases lay in between. This CDR3 is CASSLSGRNEKLFF. CDR3 DNA: TGTGCCAGCAGCTTATCGGGGCGTAATGAAAAACTGTTTTTT. The whole variable domain, remainder taken from reference TRBV11-2 and TRBJ1-4, is EAGVAQSPRYKIIEKRQSVAFWCNPISGHATLYWYQQILGQGPKLLIQFQNNGVVDDSQLPKDRFSAERLKGVDSTLKIQPAKLEDSAVYLCASSLSGRNEKLFFGSGTQLSVL.

V usage is TRBV9 and J usage is TRBJ1-2; D is unresolved. Germline assignment: CDR1 SGDLS and CDR2 YYNGEE. This CDR3 has 14 residues. The germline V and J ends were trimmed by 4 bases and 3 bases, with 13 bases remaining between them. The CDR3 nucleotides read TGTGCCAGCAGCCCTACACCCGGGGACTATGGCTACACCTTC. Its translation: CASSPTPGDYGYTF. The full variable domain, its missing parts supplied by reference TRBV9 and TRBJ1-2, is DSGVTQTPKHLITATGQRVTLRCSPRSGDLSVYWYQQSLDQGLQFLIQYYNGEERAKGNILERFSAQQFPDLHSELNLSSLELGDSALYFCASSPTPGDYGYTFGSGTRLTVV.

This clone was seen a few times. V gene TRBV29-1 combines with J gene TRBJ1-1; D remains unclear. The length of the CDR3 is 13 residues. The germline V gene encodes CDR1 SQVTM and CDR2 ANQGSEA. The germline V and J ends were trimmed by 6 bases and 2 bases, with 13 bases remaining between them. The CDR3 spells CSVVSPYNTEAFF. CDR3 in DNA: TGCAGCGTCGTGAGTCCTTATAACACTGAAGCTTTCTTT.

This clone showed up just a few times. This rearrangement joins TRBV7-3 to TRBJ2-1, with TRBD1 as a possible D gene (7 bases). Per germline, CDR1 SGHTA and CDR2 FQGTGA. Between the trimmed V and J ends, which lost 1 base and 8 bases, there was a span of 24 bases. This CDR3 has 18 amino acids. As DNA, the CDR3 is TGTGCCAGCAGCTTAAATGGAGGGGGCGGACTAAAGGGGGATGAGCAGTTCTTC. It is translated as CASSLNGGGGLKGDEQFF.

J is TRBJ1-2 and V is TRBV10-3; 7 bases match TRBD1. The V gene end was trimmed by 5 bases and the J gene end by 6 bases; junction bases not matched to a gene: 9. The CDR3 totals 14 residues. Germline V gives CDR1 ENHRY, CDR2 SYGVKD. DNA of the CDR3: TGTGCCATCAGTTCCCGAGACAGGGTGGATGGCTACACCTTC. Residues: CAISSRDRVDGYTF.

The rearrangement uses TRBV6-1 and TRBJ2-7, with D perhaps assigned TRBD1 or TRBD2 (5 bases each). This CDR3 region has 17 residues. The germline V gene encodes CDR1 MNHNS and CDR2 SASEGT. V lost 4 bases to trimming and J lost 3 bases, with 22 bases between them. As DNA, the CDR3 is TGTGCCAGCAGTGGCAGGGACCCAGAGACCTACCGCTACGAGCAGTACTTC. Its translation: CASSGRDPETYRYEQYF.

This chain connects TRBV5-1 to TRBJ2-2; D gene unclear. The CDR3 contains 15 residues. Between the trimmed V and J ends, which lost 0 bases and 1 base, there was a span of 7 bases. From germline, CDR1 is SGHRS and CDR2 YFSETQ. For the CDR3, the DNA is TGCGCCAGCAGCTTGGCGACGGTGAACACCGGGGAGCTGTTTTTT. Amino acids: CASSLATVNTGELFF. Combining the CDR3 with reference TRBV5-1 and TRBJ2-2 gives the whole variable domain KAGVTQTPRYLIKTRGQQVTLSCSPISGHRSVSWYQQTPGQGLQFLFEYFSETQRNKGNFPGRFSGRQFSNSRSEMNVSTLELGDSALYLCASSLATVNTGELFFGEGSRLTVL.

This chain uses TRBV19 with TRBJ1-1; D ambiguous. Deletions cut 5 bases from V and 3 bases from J, with 7 bases between. Germline CDR1 and CDR2: LNHDA and SQIVND (reference sequence). The CDR3 spans 12 residues. CDR3 region: CASSPRDTEAFF. The CDR3 DNA reads TGTGCCAGTAGTCCCCGGGACACTGAAGCTTTCTTT. The full variable domain, in which reference TRBV19 and TRBJ1-1 provide the parts outside the CDR3, is DGGITQSPKYLFRKEGQNVTLSCEQNLNHDAMYWYRQDPGQGLRLIYYSQIVNDFQKGDIAEGYSVSREKKESFPLTVTSAQKNPTAFYLCASSPRDTEAFFGQGTRLTVV.